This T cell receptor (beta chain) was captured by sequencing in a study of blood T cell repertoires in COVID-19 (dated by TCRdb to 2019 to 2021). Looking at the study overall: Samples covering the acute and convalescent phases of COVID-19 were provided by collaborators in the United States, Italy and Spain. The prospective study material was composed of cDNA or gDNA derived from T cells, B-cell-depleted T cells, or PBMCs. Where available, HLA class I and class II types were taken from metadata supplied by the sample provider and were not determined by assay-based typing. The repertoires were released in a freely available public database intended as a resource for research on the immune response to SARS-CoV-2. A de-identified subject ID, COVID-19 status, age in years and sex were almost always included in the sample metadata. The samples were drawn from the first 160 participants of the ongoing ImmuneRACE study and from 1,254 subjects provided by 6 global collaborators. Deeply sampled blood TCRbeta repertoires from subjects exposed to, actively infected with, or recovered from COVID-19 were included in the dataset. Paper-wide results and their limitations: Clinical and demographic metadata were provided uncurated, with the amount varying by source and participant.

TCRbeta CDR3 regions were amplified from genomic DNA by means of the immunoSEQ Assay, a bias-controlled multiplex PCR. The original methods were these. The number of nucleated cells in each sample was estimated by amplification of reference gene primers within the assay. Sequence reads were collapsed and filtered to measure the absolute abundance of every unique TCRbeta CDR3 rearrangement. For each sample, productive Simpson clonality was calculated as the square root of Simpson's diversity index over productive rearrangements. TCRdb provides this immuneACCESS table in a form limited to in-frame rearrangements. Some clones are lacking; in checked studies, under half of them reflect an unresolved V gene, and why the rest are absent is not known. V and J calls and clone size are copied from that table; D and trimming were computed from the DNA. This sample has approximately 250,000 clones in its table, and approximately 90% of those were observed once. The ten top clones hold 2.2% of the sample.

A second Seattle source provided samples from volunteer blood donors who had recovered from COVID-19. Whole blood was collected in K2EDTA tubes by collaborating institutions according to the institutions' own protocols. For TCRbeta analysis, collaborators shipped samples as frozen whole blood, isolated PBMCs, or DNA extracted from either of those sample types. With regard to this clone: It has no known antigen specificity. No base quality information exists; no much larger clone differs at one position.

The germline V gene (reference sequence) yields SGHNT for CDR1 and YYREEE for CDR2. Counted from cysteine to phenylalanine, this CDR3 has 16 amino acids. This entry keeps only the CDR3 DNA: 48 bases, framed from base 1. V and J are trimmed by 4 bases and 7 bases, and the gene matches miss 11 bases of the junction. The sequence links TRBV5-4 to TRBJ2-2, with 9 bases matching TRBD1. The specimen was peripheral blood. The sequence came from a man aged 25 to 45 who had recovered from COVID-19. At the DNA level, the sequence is TGTGCCAGCAGCAAACGGGGACAGGGAAGAAACGGGGAGCTGTTTTTT. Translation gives CASSKRGQGRNGELFF.